What follows is one T cell receptor (beta chain) and its context. Its target is unknown. As the CDR3 is not closed by the conserved phenylalanine or tryptophan, this likely results from a read error. No DNA is shown, since the ends of the CDR3 on it are uncertain; the CDR3 is the one TCRdb lists. Naive CD8 sequencing libraries were generated from roughly 20,000 to 1,000,000 sorted cells, with 10%, 30% or 50% RNA as input. Naive CD8 T cells were FACS-sorted by CD8+CD4-CCR7+CD45RA+ markers. Generation of bulk TCR libraries relied on previously described methods and listed TCR primers. MiXCR, applied by TCRdb to the PCR reads, yields one record per CDR3 protein. The sample shows hundreds of thousands of distinct CDR3 sequences, around 25% of them seen only once. The CDR3 length equals 15 residues, ends included. The germline V gene has CDR1 LNHDA and CDR2 SQIVND (reference sequence). This sample was included in a study of molecular identifiers for immune sequencing clone quantification. Findings of the study overall: Barcode collisions between identical TCR molecules could shrink estimates of highly expanded clone sizes.

This chain links TRBV19 with TRBJ1-5; the D call TRBD1 from the table was never checked on the DNA. Sequences were obtained from naive CD8+ T cells from blood, with Jurkat cell RNA spiked in. The subset is: FACS-sorted CD8+CD4-CCR7+CD45RA+ naive T cells. The TCR sequence derives from a human donor in good health. Some libraries in this study had Jurkat cell RNA spiked in. The CDR3 sequence: CASSPGTRSNQPQQI.